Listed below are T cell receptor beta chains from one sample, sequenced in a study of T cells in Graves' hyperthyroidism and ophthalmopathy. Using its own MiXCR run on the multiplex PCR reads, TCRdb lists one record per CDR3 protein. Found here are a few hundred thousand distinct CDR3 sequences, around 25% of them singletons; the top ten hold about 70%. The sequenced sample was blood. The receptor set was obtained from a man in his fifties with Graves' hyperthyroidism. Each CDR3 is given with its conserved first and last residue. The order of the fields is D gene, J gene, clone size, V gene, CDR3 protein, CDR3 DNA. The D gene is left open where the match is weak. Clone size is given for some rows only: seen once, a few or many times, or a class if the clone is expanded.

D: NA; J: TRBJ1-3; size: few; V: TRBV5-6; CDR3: CASSLIVSGNTIYF; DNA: TGTGCCAGCAGCTTGATAGTCTCTGGAAACACCATATATTTT
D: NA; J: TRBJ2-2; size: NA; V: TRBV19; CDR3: CASENTGELFF; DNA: TGTGCCAGTGAGAACACCGGGGAGCTGTTTTTT
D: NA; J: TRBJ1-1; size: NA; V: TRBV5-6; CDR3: CASSLVRLNTEAFF; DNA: TGTGCCAGCAGCTTGGTACGACTGAACACTGAAGCTTTCTTT
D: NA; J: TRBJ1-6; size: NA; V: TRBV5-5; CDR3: CASSPRWDAGSPLHF; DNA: TGTGCCAGCAGCCCAAGGTGGGACGCGGGTTCACCCCTCCACTTT
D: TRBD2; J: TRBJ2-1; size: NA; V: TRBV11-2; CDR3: CASSLGTSRYNEQFF; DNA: TGTGCCAGCAGCTTGGGGACTAGCCGGTACAATGAGCAGTTCTTC
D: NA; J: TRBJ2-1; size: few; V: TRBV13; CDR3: CASSSGAGYNEQFF; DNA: TGTGCCAGCAGCTCCGGGGCGGGGTACAATGAGCAGTTCTTC
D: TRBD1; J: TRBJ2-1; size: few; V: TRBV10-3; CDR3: CANRGTGSNEQFF; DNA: TGTGCCAACAGGGGGACAGGGTCAAATGAGCAGTTCTTC
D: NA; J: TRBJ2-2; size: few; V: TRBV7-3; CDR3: CASSIRPRGTGELFF; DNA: TGTGCCAGCAGCATTCGCCCGCGAGGGACCGGGGAGCTGTTTTTT
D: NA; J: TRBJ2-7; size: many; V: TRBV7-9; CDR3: CASSPDLWSYEQYF; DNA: TGTGCCAGCAGCCCGGACCTGTGGTCCTACGAGCAGTACTTC
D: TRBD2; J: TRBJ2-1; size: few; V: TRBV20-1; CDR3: CSASETSDQYEQFF; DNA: TGCAGTGCTAGCGAAACTAGCGATCAGTATGAGCAGTTCTTC
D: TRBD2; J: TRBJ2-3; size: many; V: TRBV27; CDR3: CASSLVGLATDTQYF; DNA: TGTGCCAGCAGTTTAGTGGGACTAGCGACAGATACGCAGTATTTT
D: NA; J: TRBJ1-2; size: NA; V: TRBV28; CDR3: CASSLAHAGNNYGYTF; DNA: TGTGCCAGCAGCTTGGCCCACGCGGGGAATAACTATGGCTACACCTTC
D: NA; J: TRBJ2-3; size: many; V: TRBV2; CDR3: CASSDPVGAGPSTDTQYF; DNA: TGTGCCAGCAGTGATCCCGTAGGTGCAGGGCCGAGCACAGATACGCAGTATTTT
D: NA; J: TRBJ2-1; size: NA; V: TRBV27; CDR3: CAISLLGLNNYNEQFF; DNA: TGTGCCATCAGTTTATTGGGGTTAAACAACTACAATGAGCAGTTCTTC
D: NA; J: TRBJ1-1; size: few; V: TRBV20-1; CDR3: CSAGGPPMNTEAFF; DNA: TGCAGTGCTGGGGGACCGCCAATGAACACTGAAGCTTTCTTT